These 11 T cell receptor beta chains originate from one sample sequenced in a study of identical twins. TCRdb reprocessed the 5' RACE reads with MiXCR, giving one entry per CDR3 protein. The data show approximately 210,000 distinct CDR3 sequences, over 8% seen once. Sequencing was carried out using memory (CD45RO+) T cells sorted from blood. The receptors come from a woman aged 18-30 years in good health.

DNA of the CDR3: TGTGCCAGCAGTGCTTACAGGGGGGAAGGAGATGGCTACACCTTC. Translation gives CASSAYRGEGDGYTF. The chain uses TRBV27 and TRBJ1-2; TRBD1 matches at 8 bases. The germline gives CDR1 MNHEY, CDR2 SMNVEV (reference sequence). CDR3 length: 15 amino acids. Unmatched junction bases numbered 11, after V lost 5 bases and J lost 6 bases.

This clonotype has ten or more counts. This chain's CDR3 is CSARASGNTIYF. CDR3 DNA: TGCAGTGCTCGGGCCTCTGGAAACACCATATATTTT. This sequence joins TRBV20-1 and TRBJ1-3; D is unresolved. The CDR3 totals 12 residues. From germline, CDR1 is DFQATT and CDR2 SNEGSKA (reference sequence). With 5 bases removed from V and 0 bases from J, the gap between germline ends came to 5 bases.

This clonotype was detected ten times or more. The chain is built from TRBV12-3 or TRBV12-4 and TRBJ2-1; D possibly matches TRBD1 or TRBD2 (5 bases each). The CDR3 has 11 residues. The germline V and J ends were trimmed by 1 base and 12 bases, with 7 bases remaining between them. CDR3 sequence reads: CASSLGGTQFF. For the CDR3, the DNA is TGTGCCAGCAGTTTAGGAGGGACGCAGTTCTTC.

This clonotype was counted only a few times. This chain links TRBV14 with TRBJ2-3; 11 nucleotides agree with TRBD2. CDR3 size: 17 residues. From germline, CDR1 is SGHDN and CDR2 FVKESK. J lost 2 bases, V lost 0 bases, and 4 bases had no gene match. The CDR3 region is CASSQDRTSGPTDTQYF. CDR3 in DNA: TGTGCCAGCAGCCAAGATCGGACTAGCGGGCCCACAGATACGCAGTATTTT.

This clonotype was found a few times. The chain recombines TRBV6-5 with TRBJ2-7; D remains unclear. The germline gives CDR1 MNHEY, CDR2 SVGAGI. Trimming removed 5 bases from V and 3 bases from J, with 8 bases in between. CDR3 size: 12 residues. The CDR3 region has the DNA TGTGCCAGCAGTAGCAACCGCTACGAGCAGTACTTC. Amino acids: CASSSNRYEQYF.

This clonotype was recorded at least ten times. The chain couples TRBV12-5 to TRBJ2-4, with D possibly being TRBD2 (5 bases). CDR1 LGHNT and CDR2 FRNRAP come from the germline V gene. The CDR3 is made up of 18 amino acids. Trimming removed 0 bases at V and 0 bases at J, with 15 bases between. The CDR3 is CASGLVLDGYLAKNIQYF. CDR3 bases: TGTGCTAGTGGTTTGGTACTAGATGGGTACTTAGCCAAAAACATTCAGTACTTC. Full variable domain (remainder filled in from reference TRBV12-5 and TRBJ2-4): DARVTQTPRHKVTEMGQEVTMRCQPILGHNTVFWYRQTMMQGLELLAYFRNRAPLDDSGMPKDRFSAEMPDATLATLKIQPSEPRDSAVYFCASGLVLDGYLAKNIQYFGAGTRLSVL.

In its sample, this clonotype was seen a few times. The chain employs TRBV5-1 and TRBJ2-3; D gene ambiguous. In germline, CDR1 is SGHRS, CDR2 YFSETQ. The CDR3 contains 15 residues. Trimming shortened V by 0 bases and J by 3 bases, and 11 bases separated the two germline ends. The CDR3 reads CASSLAKVMTDTQYF. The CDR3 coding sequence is TGCGCCAGCAGCTTGGCCAAGGTGATGACAGATACGCAGTATTTT.

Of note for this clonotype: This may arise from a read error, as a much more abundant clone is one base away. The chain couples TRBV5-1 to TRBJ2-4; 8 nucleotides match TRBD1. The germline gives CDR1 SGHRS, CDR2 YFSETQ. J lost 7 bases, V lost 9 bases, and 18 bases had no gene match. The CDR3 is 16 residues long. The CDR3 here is CAIRQGSLGPRNIQYF. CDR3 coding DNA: TGCGCCATCAGACAGGGGAGCTTAGGTCCCAGGAACATTCAGTACTTC.

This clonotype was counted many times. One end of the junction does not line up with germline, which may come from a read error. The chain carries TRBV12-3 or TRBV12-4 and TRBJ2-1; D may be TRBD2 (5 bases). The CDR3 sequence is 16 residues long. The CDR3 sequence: CASSLAAGGDYNEQFF. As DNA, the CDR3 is TGTGCCAGCAGTCTAGCTGCAGGCGGAGATTACAATGAGCAGTTCTTC.

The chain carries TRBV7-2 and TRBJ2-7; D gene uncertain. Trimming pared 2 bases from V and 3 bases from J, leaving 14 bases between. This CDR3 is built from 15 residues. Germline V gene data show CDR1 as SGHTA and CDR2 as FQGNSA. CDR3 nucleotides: TGTGCCAGCAGCTTAAGTAGCTCATCGATCTACGAGCAGTACTTC. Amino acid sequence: CASSLSSSSIYEQYF.

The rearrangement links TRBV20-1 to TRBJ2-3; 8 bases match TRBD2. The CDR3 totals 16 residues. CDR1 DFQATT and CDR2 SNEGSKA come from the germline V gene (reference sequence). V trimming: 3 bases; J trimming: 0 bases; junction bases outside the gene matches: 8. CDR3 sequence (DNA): TGCAGTGCTAGTCTGCGGGGGGATCTAAGCACAGATACGCAGTATTTT. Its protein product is CSASLRGDLSTDTQYF.